Following are 30 T cell receptor beta chains from one sample sequenced in a study of T cell responses to AZD1222 COVID-19 vaccine. Data came from immunoSEQ multiplex PCR; TCRdb stores just in-frame clones and leaves some out. The repertoire includes around 140,000 clones, about 93% of them detected once, and 5.4% sits in the top ten. The source was peripheral blood, collected on day 0 of AZD1222 vaccination. The receptors derive from an adult in good health.

The chain employs TRBV7-3 and TRBJ2-1, with D possibly being TRBD2 (6 bases). The ends were cut back, 5 bases at V and 5 bases at J, with 10 bases in the middle. Germline CDR1 and CDR2: SGHTA and FQGTGA. The CDR3 totals 13 residues. Here the CDR3 reads CASSQGLNNEQFF. CDR3 in DNA: TGTGCCAGCAGCCAAGGACTAAACAATGAGCAGTTCTTC. The full variable domain, rest sourced from reference TRBV7-3 and TRBJ2-1, is GAGVSQTPSNKVTEKGKYVELRCDPISGHTALYWYRQSLGQGPEFLIYFQGTGAADDSGLPNDRFFAVRPEGSVSTLKIQRTERGDSAVYLCASSQGLNNEQFFGPGTRLTVL.

The J gene is TRBJ1-5, the V gene TRBV12-3 or TRBV12-4; D call uncertain. V was pared by 8 bases and J by 3 bases, with 11 bases between. The CDR3 has 13 amino acids. As DNA, the CDR3 is TGTGCCAGCTCCCCGGGTTTCAATCAGCCCCAGCATTTT. It encodes CASSPGFNQPQHF.

This clone was found once. The chain is built from TRBV6-4 and TRBJ1-1; D ambiguous. Trimming took off 3 bases at V and 5 bases at J, with 10 bases between the two ends. There are 13 residues in the CDR3. Germline lookup yields CDR1 MRHNA and CDR2 SNTAGT. CDR3 nucleotide sequence: TGTGCCAGCAGTGAAGCGCCGGGGACTGAAGCTTTCTTT. Its translation is CASSEAPGTEAFF.

The rearrangement uses TRBV3-1 (or the pseudogene TRBV3-2) and TRBJ1-5, with D hard to call. The length of the CDR3 is 12 residues. V was trimmed by 6 bases and J by 11 bases, leaving 14 bases between them. From germline, CDR1 is LGHDT and CDR2 YNNKEL (reference sequence). The chain's CDR3 is CASSNLDGAQHF. The CDR3 nucleotides are TGTGCCAGCAGTAACCTTGATGGGGCCCAGCATTTT.

The chain employs TRBV19 and TRBJ2-1; D unresolved. Germline CDR1 LNHDA, CDR2 SQIVND (reference sequence). V lost 0 bases and J lost 9, with 12 bases in between. This CDR3 contains 14 residues. The CDR3 region is CASSIDPSTLEQFF. As DNA, the CDR3 is TGTGCCAGTAGTATAGATCCCTCGACCCTTGAGCAGTTCTTC.

V is TRBV9 and J is TRBJ2-3; possibly TRBD1 or TRBD2 for D (5 bases each). The CDR3 spans 15 residues. V was trimmed by 7 bases and J by 5 bases, leaving 20 bases between them. Looked up from germline, CDR1 is SGDLS and CDR2 is YYNGEE. The CDR3 is CASGRTTLRGDTQYF. CDR3 bases: TGTGCCAGCGGACGTACAACTCTGAGGGGAGATACGCAGTATTTT.

This clone appeared a single time. This rearrangement joins TRBV7-3 to TRBJ1-6, with TRBD1 as a possible D gene (5 bases). Trimming shortened V by 3 bases and J by 9 bases, and 9 bases separated the two germline ends. The CDR3 covers 13 residues. Germline V gene sequence: CDR1 SGHTA, CDR2 FQGTGA. The CDR3 spells CASSFSGGSPLHF. CDR3 nucleotides: TGTGCCAGCAGCTTTTCGGGGGGTTCACCCCTCCACTTT.

The genes are TRBV4-3 and TRBJ2-2, with 14 positions matching TRBD2. CDR3 length: 18 amino acids. Germline assignment: CDR1 LGHNA and CDR2 YSLEER. The J segment lost 4 bases and the V segment lost 0 bases, leaving 4 bases of the junction unmatched. CDR3 bases: TGCGCCAGCAGCCAAGACCGGACTAGCGGGAGGTCCACCGGGGAGCTGTTTTTT. Protein product: CASSQDRTSGRSTGELFF.

This chain uses TRBV9 with TRBJ1-2; D call uncertain. Trimming shortened V by 3 bases and J by 6 bases, and 12 bases separated the two germline ends. Germline V gene sequence: CDR1 SGDLS, CDR2 YYNGEE. This CDR3 has 13 amino acids. DNA for the CDR3: TGTGCCAGCAGCGAGGGCGGTTGGGATGGCTACACCTTC. As protein: CASSEGGWDGYTF.

The rearrangement uses TRBV27 and TRBJ2-1; possibly TRBD2 for D (6 bases). CDR1 MNHEY and CDR2 SMNVEV come from the germline V gene (reference sequence). CDR3 length: 17 residues. V lost 6 bases and J lost 2, with 20 bases in between. CDR3 amino acids: CASSIVGKRRAYNEQFF. Written as DNA, the CDR3 is TGTGCCAGCAGCATCGTCGGGAAGCGGAGGGCCTACAATGAGCAGTTCTTC.

This clone was detected once. The chain couples TRBV5-1 to TRBJ1-1; D perhaps matches TRBD1 (6 bases). Germline CDR1 is SGHRS and CDR2 is YFSETQ. Trimming took 6 bases from V and 0 from J, leaving 9 bases between them. The CDR3 is made up of 13 amino acids. DNA of the CDR3: TGCGCCAGCAAAGGGGACATGAACACTGAAGCTTTCTTT. Translating it yields CASKGDMNTEAFF.

CDR3 region: CASSQDTGLGMNTEAFF. CDR3 in DNA: TGTGCCAGCAGCCAAGATACGGGTCTAGGAATGAACACTGAAGCTTTCTTT. The chain joins TRBV3-1 (or the pseudogene TRBV3-2) to TRBJ1-1; D is unresolved. Germline assignment: CDR1 LGHDT and CDR2 YNNKEL (reference sequence). V was cut by 0 bases and J by 0 bases, with 14 bases left in between. The CDR3 contains 17 residues.

Here the CDR3 reads CASSYLTPAPEKLFF. CDR3 coding DNA: TGTGCCAGCAGCTACCTGACCCCGGCCCCTGAAAAACTGTTTTTT. The V gene is TRBV7-3, the J gene TRBJ1-4; no clear D gene. The CDR3 length is 15 residues. Trimming removed 4 bases at V and 7 bases at J, with 16 bases between. CDR1 is SGHTA and CDR2 is FQGTGA in the germline V gene.

Worth noting for this clone: The sample has other DNA sequences that encode this CDR3 too. This rearrangement joins TRBV19 to TRBJ1-2; the match to TRBD1 covers 8 bases. V shed 5 bases and J 6 bases; nucleotides not matched to a gene: 5. CDR1 and CDR2 (germline): LNHDA, SQIVND (reference sequence). The CDR3 has 13 residues. The CDR3 bases are TGTGCCAGTAGTTCCGGGACAGGCCATGGCTACACCTTC. Protein sequence: CASSSGTGHGYTF.

This clone has only one observation. V and J are TRBV9 and TRBJ2-3; 10 positions match TRBD1. Trimming at V came to 4 bases and at J to 7 bases, leaving 6 bases not matched to a gene. From germline, CDR1 is SGDLS and CDR2 YYNGEE. The CDR3 sequence is 14 residues long. Here the CDR3 DNA reads TGTGCCAGCAGCTCAAGACAGGGGGCATATACGCAGTATTTT. This encodes CASSSRQGAYTQYF. Based on the CDR3 plus reference TRBV9 and TRBJ2-3, the full variable domain is DSGVTQTPKHLITATGQRVTLRCSPRSGDLSVYWYQQSLDQGLQFLIQYYNGEERAKGNILERFSAQQFPDLHSELNLSSLELGDSALYFCASSSRQGAYTQYFGPGTRLTVL.

This rearrangement joins TRBV6-1 to TRBJ1-6; 8 bases agree with TRBD1. Germline CDR1 is MNHNS and CDR2 is SASEGT. V shed 2 bases, J shed 0 bases, and the junction held 0 bases outside the gene matches. The CDR3 spans 16 residues. The CDR3 sequence: CASSEQGASYNSPLHF. Here the CDR3 DNA reads TGTGCCAGCAGTGAACAGGGGGCCTCCTATAATTCACCCCTCCACTTT.

This chain joins TRBV2 and TRBJ1-2, with 7 bases that match TRBD1. CDR1 is SNHLY, CDR2 FYNNEI, per germline. With V trimmed by 6 bases and J by 3 bases, 10 bases remained unmatched. The CDR3 totals 15 residues. DNA of the CDR3: TGTGCCAGCAGCGAAAGACGGGACAGCTACTATGGCTACACCTTC. Amino acid sequence: CASSERRDSYYGYTF.

A single count supports this clone. This chain's CDR3 is CAIRQFMGGRTYEQYF. CDR3 nucleotide sequence: TGTGCCATCAGGCAGTTTATGGGGGGGCGCACCTACGAGCAGTACTTC. The chain combines TRBV10-3 with TRBJ2-7; D is perhaps TRBD2 (7 bases). The CDR3 sequence is 16 residues long. Trimming pared 6 bases from V and 2 bases from J, leaving 20 bases between. Germline V gives CDR1 ENHRY, CDR2 SYGVKD.

This sequence joins TRBV28 and TRBJ2-1; D is tentatively TRBD1 or TRBD2 (5 bases each). CDR1 MDHEN and CDR2 SYDVKM come from the germline V gene. V was cut by 11 bases and J by 4 bases, with 12 bases left in between. The CDR3 totals 12 residues. The CDR3 DNA reads as TGTGCCTTGCAGGGAGATTACAATGAGCAGTTCTTC. It yields the protein CALQGDYNEQFF.

The V call is TRBV4-2, the J call TRBJ1-6; D gene unclear. The CDR3 sequence is 16 residues long. Germline V lookup: CDR1 LGHNA, CDR2 YNFKEQ. V was pared by 0 bases and J by 10 bases, with 16 bases between. The CDR3 protein is CASSQDLGQFNSPLHF. DNA for the CDR3: TGTGCCAGCAGCCAAGATCTTGGCCAGTTTAACTCACCCCTCCACTTT.

The chain joins TRBV7-2 to TRBJ1-1; no reliable D call. Between the trimmed V and J ends, which lost 5 bases and 0 bases, there was a span of 7 bases. Germline loops: CDR1 SGHTA, CDR2 FQGNSA. The CDR3 is made up of 13 amino acids. CDR3 DNA: TGTGCCAGCAGCCCTTTCATGAACACTGAAGCTTTCTTT. Translating gives CASSPFMNTEAFF.

This clone appeared once. This chain uses TRBV2 with TRBJ1-6; D ambiguous. There are 14 residues in the CDR3. Trimming pared 7 bases from V and 4 bases from J, leaving 11 bases between. CDR1 is SNHLY, CDR2 FYNNEI, per germline. CDR3 sequence: CASTLLDYNSPLHF. The CDR3 region has the DNA TGTGCCAGCACCCTCCTCGATTATAATTCACCCCTCCACTTT.

The chain joins TRBV28 to TRBJ1-6; D unresolved. The germline V gene encodes CDR1 MDHEN and CDR2 SYDVKM. The CDR3 has 15 residues. The ends were cut back, 11 bases at V and 0 bases at J, with 14 bases in the middle. The CDR3 bases are TGTGCCTCCCTGGGGTTAAGCTCCTATAATTCACCCCTCCACTTT. Its protein product is CASLGLSSYNSPLHF.

This chain links TRBV11-2 with TRBJ1-2, with D unclear. CDR1 SGHAT and CDR2 FQNNGV come from the germline V gene. The CDR3 sequence is 14 residues long. Trimming pared 0 bases from V and 3 bases from J, leaving 8 bases between. The CDR3 is CASSLDVLDYGYTF. The DNA of the CDR3 is TGTGCCAGCAGCTTAGACGTCCTCGACTATGGCTACACCTTC.

The chain has TRBV5-1 and TRBJ1-1, with D hard to call. V was trimmed by 3 bases and J by 7 bases, leaving 13 bases between them. Germline assignment: CDR1 SGHRS and CDR2 YFSETQ. The CDR3 has 13 residues. In nucleotides, the CDR3 is TGCGCCAGCAGCTCGGTTGAGGCAGATGAAGCTTTCTTT. Protein sequence: CASSSVEADEAFF.

The rearrangement uses TRBV29-1 and TRBJ2-1, with 9 nucleotides matching TRBD2. V lost 0 bases, J lost 7 bases, and 7 bases stayed unmatched. The CDR3 is made up of 15 amino acids. The germline V gene encodes CDR1 SQVTM and CDR2 ANQGSEA. In DNA form, the CDR3 reads TGCAGCGTTGAAGATGGGAGCGGGGGGATTAATGAGCAGTTCTTC. Protein: CSVEDGSGGINEQFF.

The rearrangement uses TRBV12-2 and TRBJ2-1; the table's D call of TRBD1 was not tested on the DNA. TRBV12-2 counts as a pseudogene. The CDR3 sequence is 16 residues long. The CDR3 DNA follows: TGTGCAAGTCGCTCCGTTGACAGGTTAACCTACAATGAGCAGTTCTTC. This gives the protein CASRSVDRLTYNEQFF.

The chain is built from TRBV11-2 and TRBJ2-3; 8 bases match TRBD2. J gave up 4 bases and V 1 base, and 4 bases lay outside the gene matches. The V gene's germline CDR1 is SGHAT and CDR2 FQNNGV. The length of the CDR3 is 15 residues. This CDR3 is CASSLVGSGADTQYF. CDR3 in DNA: TGTGCCAGCAGCTTAGTGGGTAGCGGGGCAGATACGCAGTATTTT.

The CDR3 DNA reads as TGTGCCAGCAGCCCCCTCCAGGGACAGGGGTTGATGGACCCAACCGGGGAGCTGTTTTTT. This translates into CASSPLQGQGLMDPTGELFF. The chain combines TRBV7-8 with TRBJ2-2, with 10 positions matching TRBD1. CDR1 SGHVS and CDR2 FQNEAQ come from the germline V gene. The V and J ends lost 5 bases and 5 bases, in that order; junction bases with no gene match: 20. This CDR3 comprises 20 residues.

The genes are TRBV5-4 and TRBJ1-6; maybe TRBD1 (5 bases). In germline, CDR1 is SGHNT, CDR2 YYREEE (reference sequence). Trimming removed 4 bases at V and 5 bases at J, with 13 bases between. The CDR3 loop spans 15 amino acids. The DNA for the CDR3 is TGTGCCAGCAGCCAAGGTGGGGGGGATAATTCACCCCTCCACTTT. It translates to CASSQGGGDNSPLHF.